The clone carrying this T cell receptor (beta chain) has a handful of counts. Its cognate antigen is unknown. Other DNA sequences within the sample encode an identical CDR3. Trimming removed 2 bases from V and 4 bases from J, with 8 bases in between. This CDR3 is 13 amino acids long. The germline V gene has CDR1 MDHEN and CDR2 SYDVKM. Every donor was a Caucasian adult from Nashville, Tennessee. The data are from a study of shared clonotypes between healthy human individuals. Overall study results and limits: Naive subsets typically showed greater estimated richness than memory subsets.

Using immunoSEQ multiplex PCR, the repertoire was profiled, and TCRdb retains in-frame clones only, with some absent. The sample includes 2 million to 2.5 million clones, approximately 95% of them seen just once. Sequencing input: naive CD4+ T cells from PBMCs. The subset: CD45RA+ positively selected. This receptor was identified in a man younger than 35 in good health. Some clones in this sample may be carry-over from other donors' samples. The chain recombines TRBV28 with TRBJ1-1, with D perhaps matching TRBD1 (6 bases). The CDR3 DNA reads as TGTGCCAGCAGTTTAAGAGGGGGCACTGAAGCTTTCTTT. Translated, it gives CASSLRGGTEAFF.